This T cell receptor beta chain came from a study of blood T cells in healthy people across ages. In germline, CDR1 is SGHVS, CDR2 FQNEAQ. The V and J ends lost 5 bases and 1 base respectively, with 9 bases between them. This CDR3 comprises 13 residues. Combining a sample-barcoded 5' primer with a J-beta primer mix, a second PCR ran for about 7 to 12 cycles. TCRdb recomputed calls from the 5' RACE reads with MiXCR, one row per CDR3 protein. The table lists 1.5 million to 2 million distinct CDR3 sequences, around 50% of them singletons. The chain has TRBV7-8 and TRBJ2-7; tentative D call: TRBD2 (5 bases). This clonotype originated in a woman aged 40 to 50 in good health. Sequencing used blood. The DNA of the CDR3 is TGTGCCAGCAGCCCTGACTATTCCTACGAGCAGTACTTC. Residues: CASSPDYSYEQYF. Full variable domain (missing parts from reference TRBV7-8 and TRBJ2-7): GAGVSQSPRYKVAKRGQDVALRCDPISGHVSLFWYQQALGQGPEFLTYFQNEAQLDKSGLPSDRFFAERPEGSVSTLKIQRTQQEDSAVYLCASSPDYSYEQYFGPGTRLTVT.